The sample holds a few counts of the clone carrying this T cell receptor beta chain. The data stem from a study of blood T cell repertoires in COVID-19. Study background: Donors in the United States, Italy and Spain gave samples during acute or convalescent COVID-19.

Sequenced by immunoSEQ multiplex PCR; TCRdb stores in-frame clones only, minus some. The top ten hold 5.5% to 7.5% of the sample, which has 300,000 to 400,000 clones, about nine tenths seen once. Sequenced sample: peripheral blood. The sequence was collected from a woman in her sixties or seventies with COVID-19, enrolled during active disease.

CDR3 nucleotide sequence: TGTGCCAGCAGCTTAAAGGGGGCCGATGAAAAACTGTTTTTT. Its protein is CASSLKGADEKLFF. The chain carries TRBV7-2 and TRBJ1-4, with 7 bases aligning to TRBD1. The CDR3 totals 14 residues. The V and J ends lost 2 bases and 6 bases, in that order; junction bases with no gene match: 3. Germline CDR1 and CDR2: SGHTA and FQGNSA.